Sequencing of this T cell receptor (beta chain) was carried out in a study of cytomegalovirus exposure and HLA in healthy donors. Donors counted as nominally healthy when sampled, yet unrecorded immune exposures were likely. CDR3 size: 13 residues. Germline assignment: CDR1 MNHEY and CDR2 SVGAGI. V gave up 2 bases and J gave up 4 bases, with 8 bases separating them. Points on this clone: What it binds is not known.

It was with 60 Vbeta and 13 Jbeta primers that the PCR ran. Some clones are missing from TCRdb's copy, which holds only in-frame ones; the method was immunoSEQ multiplex PCR. Of about 150,000 clones in the sample, roughly 80% are singletons; the top ten hold more than 6.5%. Study outcomes and limitations: A later analysis appeared to link common viral pathogens to several of the most significant clusters. The listing of 150 to 200 TCR beta chains classed them as cytomegalovirus-associated. TCR beta V- and J-gene trimming was later associated with a missense DCLRE1C variant.

The source is a woman in her fifties or sixties in good health and CMV-seropositive. Material for sequencing was PBMCs. The V call is TRBV6-5, the J call TRBJ1-2; unclear D gene. CDR3 in DNA: TGTGCCAGCAGTTACCACGGAGGCTATGGCTACACCTTC. This encodes CASSYHGGYGYTF.